Below, one T cell receptor beta chain is given with its context. Its antigen is still unknown. The record has no base qualities; no much larger clone is one base away. This sample stems from a study of T cell responses to AZD1222 COVID-19 vaccine (dated by TCRdb to the early 2020s). Concerning the study at large: AZD1222 recipients with second doses at about 4 weeks or about 12 weeks were pooled, because spike-specific TCR depth and breadth did not differ between schedules. TCR sequencing was performed for roughly 240 trial participants, of whom 200 to 210 were given two doses of AZD1222 and some 25 were given two doses of MenACWY control vaccine. Trial participants were enrolled by age into subgroups of 18-55, 56-69 and 70-plus years, and 148, 28 and 57 TCR-sequenced participants, respectively, were included in these subgroups. The research as a whole found: The vaccine-associated CD4 TCRs covered the entire spike protein, and the dominant responses fell in regions 160-218 and 743-854. Participants were mostly white British, with more females than males. The authors suggested clonal diversity may have been underestimated. Reportedly, close to half of the unique spike-specific TCRs recognized epitopes lying outside the regions that are mutated in the B.1.351 and B.1.1.7 variants. After two AZD1222 doses, spike-specific TCR breadth and depth were significantly higher than at day 0 and than in MenACWY recipients. Because no day 14 peak-response samples were available, repertoires were characterized only after the peak T cell response. In the small 56-69-year group, the increase in depth fell short of significance, most likely because of low power. Only a handful of AZD1222 recipients were SARS-CoV-2 seropositive at baseline, limiting conclusions about previously exposed vaccinees.

The CDR3 covers 16 residues, taking in both the cysteine and the phenylalanine. Of the read, only the CDR3 DNA is kept; its 48 bases are in frame from base 1. V and J lose 0 bases and 8 bases, and a span of 19 bases separates them. Based on the germline V gene (reference sequence), the CDR1 and CDR2 sequences are MNHNY and SVGAGI. The CDR3 regions of human TCRbeta chains were analyzed by immunosequencing. The authors' pipeline ran thus. TCRs in the repertoires were compared against a reference library of SARS-CoV-2-specific TCRs that had been generated with the MIRA antigen-specificity platform. Breadth meant the fraction of unique TCRs that were SARS-CoV-2-associated, whereas depth meant the fraction of total T cells that were SARS-CoV-2-associated. Each spike-specific TCR was assigned to its reactive spike region and to a CD4 or CD8 class using the MIRA data. Log10-transformed breadth and depth values were compared by one-way ANOVA with Sidak's multiple comparisons tests. TCRdb's version of the immuneACCESS table is confined to in-frame rearrangements and falls short of the full clone set. An unresolved V gene accounts for under half of the shortfall where checked; the remainder is of unknown origin. The V and J calls and clone size come from that table; D and trimming were worked out from the DNA. This sample is represented by fewer than 120,000 clones; around 92% of them were singletons. The ten biggest clones cover over 6.5% of the sample.

Read against the paper, the sample's time point label means: baseline before first vaccination. Vaccinee samples came from UK trials COV001 and COV002, including a single-blind randomized controlled phase 2/3 trial of AZD1222 (ChAdOx1 nCoV-19) in healthy adults. For TCRbeta chain sequencing, PBMC samples were collected from trial participants at day 0 and at day 28 after the second dose. The sequence was obtained from an adult in good health. The sequencing used peripheral blood, collected on day 0 of AZD1222 vaccination. The V gene is TRBV6-6 and the J gene is TRBJ1-2; the best D guess is TRBD1, with 5 bases matching. The CDR3 amino acid sequence is: CASSYSGLASQRGYTF. The bases read TGTGCCAGCAGTTACTCGGGACTCGCCTCACAGAGAGGCTACACCTTC.